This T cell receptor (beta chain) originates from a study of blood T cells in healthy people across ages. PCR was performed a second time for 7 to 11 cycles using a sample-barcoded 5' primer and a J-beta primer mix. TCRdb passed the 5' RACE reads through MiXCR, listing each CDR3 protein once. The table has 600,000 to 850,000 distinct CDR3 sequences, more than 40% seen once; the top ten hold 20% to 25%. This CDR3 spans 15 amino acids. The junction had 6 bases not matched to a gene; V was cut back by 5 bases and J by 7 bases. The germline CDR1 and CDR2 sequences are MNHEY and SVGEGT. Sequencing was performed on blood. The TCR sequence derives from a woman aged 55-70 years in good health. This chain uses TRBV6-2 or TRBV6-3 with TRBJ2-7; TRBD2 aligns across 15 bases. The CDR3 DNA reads TGTGCCAGCAGTGCGGGACTAGCGGGGGGTTATGAGCAGTACTTC. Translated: CASSAGLAGGYEQYF.